This T cell receptor (beta chain) was captured in a study of blood T cell repertoires in COVID-19. Study details: Samples representing acute and convalescent COVID-19 were sourced from the United States, Italy and Spain.

The method was immunoSEQ multiplex PCR; TCRdb's version includes in-frame clones alone and lacks a portion of them. This sample carries about 34,000 clones, 85% to 90% of them seen once, and the ten largest clones take roughly 13%. V shed 5 bases and J 0 bases; nucleotides not matched to a gene: 9. Looked up from germline, CDR1 is LNHNV and CDR2 is YYDKDF (reference sequence). The CDR3 covers 18 residues. Sample: peripheral blood. This receptor was obtained from a man between 65 and 85 years old with active COVID-19. V usage is TRBV15 and J usage is TRBJ2-6, with 8 bases aligning to TRBD1. In nucleotides, the CDR3 is TGTGCCACCAGCTCACGGACAGGGCGGTACTCTGGGGCCAACGTCCTGACTTTC. This sequence encodes CATSSRTGRYSGANVLTF.